The next 22 T cell receptor beta chains were all read from a single sample in a study of cytomegalovirus exposure and HLA in healthy donors listed by TCRdb under 2017. The protocol used for the library was the immunoSEQ multiplex PCR assay. A mixture of 60 forward primers for TCR Vbeta segments and 13 reverse primers for TCR Jbeta segments was used in the multiplex PCR. Imported from immuneACCESS, the table was reduced by TCRdb to in-frame sequences with V and J called. These copies leave out some clones; in studies compared against another copy, an unresolved V gene accounts for under half, and the cause of the remainder is not known. This sample's table has entries for about 50,000 clones. Of the sample, roughly an eighth falls within the top ten clones. Source material: PBMCs. The receptors were gathered from a woman aged 55-70 years in good health and CMV-seropositive.

The chain uses TRBV15 and TRBJ2-5; a weak D match, TRBD1 (7 bases). In germline, CDR1 is LNHNV, CDR2 YYDKDF (reference sequence). The CDR3 is made up of 14 amino acids. V was clipped by 5 bases and J by 6 bases, with 16 bases between them. The DNA of the CDR3 is TGTGCCACCAGCGTCGGAGGGGGCGAGAAGACCCAGTACTTC. It specifies CATSVGGGEKTQYF.

This chain connects TRBV9 to TRBJ2-3, with 9 bases fitting TRBD2. After removal of 3 bases from V and 3 bases from J, the junction contained 5 bases not matched to a gene. CDR1 is SGDLS and CDR2 is YYNGEE in the germline V gene. The CDR3 length is 15 residues. CDR3 loop: CASSDSGGKTDTQYF. Here the CDR3 DNA reads TGTGCCAGCAGCGATAGCGGGGGCAAAACAGATACGCAGTATTTT.

This chain joins TRBV7-9 and TRBJ1-1, with D possibly matching TRBD1 (6 bases). The CDR3 runs 15 residues. Trimming took 1 base from V and 7 from J, leaving 16 bases between them. The V gene's germline CDR1 is SEHNR and CDR2 FQNEAQ (reference sequence). CDR3 coding DNA: TGTGCCAGCAGCTTAGTCCCGGGACATCTGAATGAAGCTTTCTTT. As protein: CASSLVPGHLNEAFF.

CDR3 region: CASSEAPRGMGNTIYF. The CDR3 DNA is TGTGCCAGCAGTGAAGCACCCCGGGGGATGGGAAACACCATATATTTT. The rearrangement joins TRBV2 to TRBJ1-3; D is possibly TRBD1 (5 bases). Trimming stripped 0 bases from V and 4 bases from J, with 13 bases between. CDR3 length equals 16 residues. CDR1 and CDR2 (germline): SNHLY, FYNNEI.

The rearrangement joins TRBV7-2 to TRBJ1-2, with 9 bases fitting TRBD1. The CDR3 runs to 15 residues. CDR1 and CDR2 from the germline V gene are SGHTA and FQGNSA. Losses at the gene ends were 2 bases for V and 8 bases for J; bases not matched to a gene: 9. For the CDR3, the DNA is TGTGCCAGCAGCTTAATACAGGGGGCGTCAGGGGGCTACACCTTC. This codes for CASSLIQGASGGYTF.

This rearrangement joins TRBV27 to TRBJ1-2; a weak D match, TRBD1 (6 bases). This CDR3 comprises 14 residues. CDR1 MNHEY and CDR2 SMNVEV come from the germline V gene (reference sequence). V lost 8 bases and J 2 bases, leaving 15 bases between the germline ends. The CDR3 region has the DNA TGTGCCAGCTCCAAGGGGGGGAAGAACTATGGCTACACCTTC. It yields the protein CASSKGGKNYGYTF.

V and J are TRBV2 and TRBJ2-3, with D possibly TRBD2 on 5 matching bases. Germline V gene data show CDR1 as SNHLY and CDR2 as FYNNEI. The V gene lost 7 bases and the J gene lost 4 bases, with 9 bases spanning the gap. The CDR3 consists of 12 residues. CDR3 sequence reads: CASTLEADTQYF. In DNA form, the CDR3 reads TGTGCCAGCACCTTGGAGGCAGATACGCAGTATTTT.

The gene calls are TRBV7-9 and TRBJ1-2; D not certain. The CDR3 has 13 residues. From germline, CDR1 is SEHNR and CDR2 FQNEAQ (reference sequence). Trimming left V 7 bases short and J 2 bases short, with 11 bases between. CDR3 loop: CASTPSQNYGYTF. In DNA, the CDR3 is TGTGCCAGCACCCCTAGCCAAAACTATGGCTACACCTTC.

J is TRBJ2-1 and V is TRBV5-6, with 7 bases fitting TRBD2. The CDR3 loop spans 19 amino acids. Germline V CDR1 and CDR2: SGHDT, YYEEEE. The J segment lost 2 bases and the V segment lost 5 bases, leaving 19 bases of the junction unmatched. The chain's CDR3 is CASRPGTKTVSDPYNEQFF. DNA for the CDR3: TGTGCCAGCAGGCCCGGGACTAAAACCGTAAGCGACCCCTACAATGAGCAGTTCTTC.

The genes are TRBV4-3 and TRBJ1-2; TRBD1 aligns across 10 bases. CDR3 length: 15 residues. CDR1 is LGHNA, CDR2 YSLEER, per germline. J lost 8 bases, V lost 4 bases, and 10 bases had no gene match. CDR3 amino acids: CASSPGQGSKGGYTF. Here the CDR3 DNA reads TGCGCCAGCAGCCCGGGACAGGGGAGTAAGGGAGGCTACACCTTC.

The chain is built from TRBV5-8 and TRBJ1-2, with D uncertain. CDR1 SGHTS and CDR2 YDEGEE come from the germline V gene. V was trimmed by 0 bases and J by 6 bases, leaving 12 bases between them. The CDR3 covers 14 residues. CDR3 in DNA: TGTGCCAGCAGCTTGGATTGGAGGGTCGATGGCTACACCTTC. This encodes CASSLDWRVDGYTF.

In nucleotides, the CDR3 is TGTGCCACCAGCAGAGATGAGGGGACAGGGGCCACCTACGAGCAGTACTTC. Its protein product is CATSRDEGTGATYEQYF. V is TRBV15 and J is TRBJ2-7; TRBD1 matches at 10 bases. CDR1 LNHNV and CDR2 YYDKDF come from the germline V gene (reference sequence). The CDR3 has 17 amino acids. The ends lost 0 bases at V and 2 bases at J; junction bases unmatched: 7.

The rearrangement links TRBV5-4 to TRBJ2-3; D not resolved. The CDR3 sequence is 15 residues long. Per germline, CDR1 SGHNT and CDR2 YYREEE (reference sequence). V was pared by 0 bases and J by 0 bases, with 8 bases between. CDR3 residues: CASSLDQVSTDTQYF. CDR3 coding DNA: TGTGCCAGCAGCTTGGATCAGGTTAGCACAGATACGCAGTATTTT.

V gene TRBV18 combines with J gene TRBJ1-6; 8 positions agree with TRBD1. Germline loops: CDR1 KGHSH, CDR2 LQKENI. With V trimmed by 6 bases and J by 8 bases, 6 bases remained unmatched. The CDR3 is 14 residues long. The DNA for the CDR3 is TGTGCCAGCTCTTACCAGGGGGCTGATTCACCCCTCCACTTT. Translated: CASSYQGADSPLHF.

The chain joins TRBV19 to TRBJ1-4; 8 bases agree with TRBD1. The CDR3 is 15 amino acids. Germline values: CDR1 LNHDA, CDR2 SQIVND (reference sequence). V shed 3 bases and J 8 bases; nucleotides not matched to a gene: 8. CDR3 coding DNA: TGTGCCAGTAGTATGGGACAGGCTCAGAGGGAAAAACTGTTTTTT. Translated, it gives CASSMGQAQREKLFF.

The chain has TRBV7-8 and TRBJ2-7, with 9 bases that match TRBD2. J gave up 2 bases and V 5 bases, and 7 bases lay outside the gene matches. In germline, CDR1 is SGHVS, CDR2 FQNEAQ. CDR3 length equals 15 residues. CDR3 nucleotides: TGTGCCAGCAGCCCTAGCGGGGCACACGCCTACGAGCAGTACTTC. It encodes CASSPSGAHAYEQYF.

The chain recombines TRBV19 with TRBJ1-2; perhaps TRBD1 as D (5 bases). Trimming stripped 3 bases from V and 4 bases from J, with 12 bases between. CDR3 length: 14 residues. Per the germline V gene, CDR1 is LNHDA and CDR2 is SQIVND (reference sequence). DNA for the CDR3: TGTGCCAGTAGTATCGGGCAGGGTGGCTATGGCTACACCTTC. As protein: CASSIGQGGYGYTF.

This chain connects TRBV4-1 to TRBJ2-3; 13 nucleotides align to TRBD2. The junction had 11 bases not matched to a gene; V was cut back by 4 bases and J by 4 bases. CDR3 size: 18 residues. CDR1 is MGHRA and CDR2 is YSYEKL in the germline V gene. As DNA, the CDR3 is TGCGCCAGCAGCCGCCTACTAGCGGGGGGGCCGGTCCCAGATACGCAGTATTTT. It translates to CASSRLLAGGPVPDTQYF.

This rearrangement joins TRBV6-5 to TRBJ1-2; D call uncertain. The germline V and J ends were trimmed by 2 bases and 8 bases, with 12 bases remaining between them. CDR3 size: 13 residues. Germline V gives CDR1 MNHEY, CDR2 SVGAGI. CDR3 sequence (DNA): TGTGCCAGCAGTTACAGAGACACCCGCGGCTACACCTTC. Translating gives CASSYRDTRGYTF.

The gene calls are TRBV4-1 and TRBJ2-1, with 11 bases fitting TRBD2. V lost 0 bases to trimming and J lost 0 bases; unmatched junction nucleotides: 4. Germline V gene lookup returns CDR1 MGHRA and CDR2 YSYEKL. This CDR3 spans 18 amino acids. Here the CDR3 DNA reads TGCGCCAGCAGCCAAGACACTAGCGGGGGCAGCTCCTACAATGAGCAGTTCTTC. Its translation: CASSQDTSGGSSYNEQFF.

This chain links TRBV28 with TRBJ1-1; D is unresolved. The CDR3 consists of 13 residues. CDR1 MDHEN and CDR2 SYDVKM come from the germline V gene. V was cut by 7 bases and J by 3 bases, with 12 bases left in between. This CDR3 is CASTLRHDTEAFF. The CDR3 coding sequence is TGTGCCAGCACCCTACGACACGACACTGAAGCTTTCTTT.

The rearrangement joins TRBV5-4 to TRBJ2-7; D perhaps matches TRBD1 (6 bases). Germline V gives CDR1 SGHNT, CDR2 YYREEE (reference sequence). Trimming cost V 3 bases and J 6 bases, with 22 bases left between them. The CDR3 sequence is 16 residues long. The CDR3 reads CASSSTARAGGGEQYF. The CDR3 DNA reads as TGTGCCAGCAGCTCAACCGCGAGGGCTGGGGGCGGCGAGCAGTACTTC.